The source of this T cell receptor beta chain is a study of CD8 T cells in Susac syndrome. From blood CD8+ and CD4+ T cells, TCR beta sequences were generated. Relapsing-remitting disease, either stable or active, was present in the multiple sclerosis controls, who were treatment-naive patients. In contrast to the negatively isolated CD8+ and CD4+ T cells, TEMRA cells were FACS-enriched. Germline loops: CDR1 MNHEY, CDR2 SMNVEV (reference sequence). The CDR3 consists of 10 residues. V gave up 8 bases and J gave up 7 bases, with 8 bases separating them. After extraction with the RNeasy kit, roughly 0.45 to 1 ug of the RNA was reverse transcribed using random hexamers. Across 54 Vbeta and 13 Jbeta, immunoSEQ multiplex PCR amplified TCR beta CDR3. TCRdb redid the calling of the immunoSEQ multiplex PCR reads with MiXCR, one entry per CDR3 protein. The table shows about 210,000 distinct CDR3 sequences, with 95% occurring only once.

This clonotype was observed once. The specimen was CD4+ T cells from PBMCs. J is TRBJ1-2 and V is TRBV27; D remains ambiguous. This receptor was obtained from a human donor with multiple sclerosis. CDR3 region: CASGRGGYTF. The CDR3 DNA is TGTGCCAGCGGGCGGGGTGGCTACACCTTC.